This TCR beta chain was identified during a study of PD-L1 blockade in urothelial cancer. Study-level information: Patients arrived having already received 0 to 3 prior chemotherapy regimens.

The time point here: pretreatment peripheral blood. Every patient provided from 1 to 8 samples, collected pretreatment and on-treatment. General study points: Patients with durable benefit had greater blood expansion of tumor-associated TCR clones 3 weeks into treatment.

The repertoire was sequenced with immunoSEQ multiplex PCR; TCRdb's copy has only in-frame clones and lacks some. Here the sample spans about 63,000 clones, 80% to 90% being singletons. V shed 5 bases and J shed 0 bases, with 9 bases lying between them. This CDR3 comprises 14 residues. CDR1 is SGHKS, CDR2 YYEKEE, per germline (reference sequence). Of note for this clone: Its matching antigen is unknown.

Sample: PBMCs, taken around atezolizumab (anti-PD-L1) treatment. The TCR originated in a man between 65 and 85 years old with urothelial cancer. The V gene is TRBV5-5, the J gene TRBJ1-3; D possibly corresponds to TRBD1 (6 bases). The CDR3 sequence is CASRTGSSGNTIYF. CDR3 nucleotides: TGTGCCAGCAGGACAGGCAGCTCTGGAAACACCATATATTTT.